This T cell receptor beta chain appears in the sequencing data of a study of T cells and Merkel cell carcinoma outcomes. Overall study findings and caveats: Reportedly, T-cell repertoire with density predicts Merkel cell carcinoma outcomes.

Data came from immunoSEQ multiplex PCR; TCRdb stores just in-frame clones and leaves some out. The data show 12,000 to 15,000 clones, 92% seen once. The germline gives CDR1 MNHEY, CDR2 SVGAGI. Trimming removed 6 bases from V and 0 bases from J, with 8 bases in between. This CDR3 comprises 13 residues. As to this clone: Its antigen is unknown.

The sequence derives from a human donor with Merkel cell carcinoma. V usage is TRBV6-5 and J usage is TRBJ1-1; D ambiguous. Sequencing was done on a sample of tumor tissue from Merkel cell carcinoma. The CDR3 DNA follows: TGTGCCAGCAGCGCCGCGGTGAACACTGAAGCTTTCTTT. This codes for CASSAAVNTEAFF.